This T cell receptor (beta chain) is from a study of neurological immune-mediated disorders. Study-level results: The multiple sclerosis repertoire cluster showed no association with any clinical or MRI feature. The authors stated that larger cohorts are needed.

In its sample, this clonotype was seen many times. Its antigen is as yet unknown. TCRdb recomputed calls from the 5' RACE reads with MiXCR, one row per CDR3 protein. The sample holds fewer than 85,000 distinct CDR3 sequences, 3% to 5% seen once. The CDR3 consists of 13 residues. V lost 5 bases, J lost 4 bases, and 5 bases stayed unmatched. CDR1 and CDR2 (germline): DFQATT, SNEGSKA (reference sequence). Sequencing used PBMCs. V is TRBV20-1 and J is TRBJ2-1, with TRBD1 identical over 7 bases. This receptor was taken from a man aged 25 to 40 with multiple sclerosis. The CDR3 DNA follows: TGCAGTGCTGAGGGGGCTTGGTACAATGAGCAGTTCTTC. It codes for CSAEGAWYNEQFF.